This passage covers 21 T cell receptor beta chains from one sample sequenced in a study of T cells in Graves' hyperthyroidism and ophthalmopathy. Amplified regions were TCR beta CDR3 sequences from RNA transcripts. The primer set for the first-round RT-PCR of the TCR CDR3 was HTBI. Using its own MiXCR run on the multiplex PCR reads, TCRdb lists one record per CDR3 protein. Here the sample spans 250,000 or so distinct CDR3 sequences, more than 14% being singletons. Specimen: blood. Every receptor here comes from a woman aged 40 to 55 with Graves' hyperthyroidism that later progressed to Graves' ophthalmopathy.

This clonotype showed up just a few times. The rearrangement links TRBV6-2 or TRBV6-3 to TRBJ1-5; D possibly corresponds to TRBD1 (5 bases). The germline V gene has CDR1 MNHEY and CDR2 SVGEGT. This CDR3 comprises 14 residues. The V gene lost 1 base and the J gene lost 4 bases, with 8 bases spanning the gap. The CDR3 DNA follows: TGTGCCAGCAGTTACTGGGGGTTGAATCAGCCCCAGCATTTT. Translating gives CASSYWGLNQPQHF.

This clonotype was seen repeatedly, ten times or more. The chain is built from TRBV10-3 and TRBJ2-7; D unclear. The CDR3 is made up of 14 amino acids. Germline lookup yields CDR1 ENHRY and CDR2 SYGVKD. V lost 8 bases and J lost 0, with 14 bases in between. This CDR3 is CAISPGPSSYEQYF. The CDR3 coding sequence is TGTGCCATCTCCCCCGGGCCCTCCTCCTACGAGCAGTACTTC.

CDR3 in DNA: TGTGCCAGCGGCCGAGGGGGTCTAAACGAGCAGTACTTC. This codes for CASGRGGLNEQYF. The chain uses TRBV9 and TRBJ2-7, with D perhaps matching TRBD1 (6 bases). CDR1 and CDR2 (germline): SGDLS, YYNGEE. Trimming removed 7 bases from V and 5 bases from J, with 16 bases in between. CDR3 size: 13 residues.

This clonotype was recorded many times. The chain is built from TRBV7-8 and TRBJ2-4; unclear D gene. V gave up 5 bases and J gave up 7 bases, with 15 bases separating them. CDR3 length equals 14 residues. Germline loops: CDR1 SGHVS, CDR2 FQNEAQ. The DNA for the CDR3 is TGTGCCAGCAGCCCCCAATGGTTTTCGAACATTCAGTACTTC. Residues: CASSPQWFSNIQYF.

This clonotype was recorded many times. This rearrangement joins TRBV7-9 to TRBJ1-4; weak D call: TRBD1 (5 bases). The CDR3 totals 15 residues. Trimming took off 2 bases at V and 7 bases at J, with 14 bases between the two ends. Germline assignment: CDR1 SEHNR and CDR2 FQNEAQ (reference sequence). For the CDR3, the DNA is TGTGCCAGCAGCTTATGGAGGGACTGGGGTGAAAAACTGTTTTTT. Its protein product is CASSLWRDWGEKLFF.

This clonotype showed up many times. The chain combines TRBV28 with TRBJ1-2; no definite D call. The CDR3 spans 17 residues. V lost 1 base, J lost 4 bases, and 19 bases lay in between. CDR1 and CDR2 (germline): MDHEN, SYDVKM. In DNA form, the CDR3 reads TGTGCCAGCAGTTTATCGGGCCTCTCAGTACTTGGCTATGGCTACACCTTC. Translated, it gives CASSLSGLSVLGYGYTF.

This clonotype was seen a few times. An end of the junction does not agree with germline; a read error may underlie this. The V gene is TRBV6-1, the J gene TRBJ1-4; no reliable D call. Germline values: CDR1 MNHNS, CDR2 SASEGT. The CDR3 is 15 residues long. CDR3 protein: CASSERETTNEKLFF. The CDR3 region has the DNA TGTGCCAGCAGTGAACGTGAGACAACGAATGAAAAACTGTTTTTT.

This chain's CDR3 is CATSEGQGVENQPQHF. Written as DNA, the CDR3 is TGTGCCACCAGTGAGGGACAGGGGGTTGAAAATCAGCCCCAGCATTTT. The genes are TRBV24-1 and TRBJ1-5; 11 bases agree with TRBD1. CDR3 size: 16 residues. Germline V gene lookup returns CDR1 KGHDR and CDR2 SFDVKD. Unmatched junction bases numbered 5, after V lost 4 bases and J lost 4 bases.

This clonotype was found many times. The chain recombines TRBV12-3 or TRBV12-4 with TRBJ2-7; 7 bases align to TRBD1. Unmatched junction bases numbered 6, after V lost 4 bases and J lost 12 bases. The CDR3 contains 11 residues. The CDR3 here is CASSSSDRRYF. The DNA of the CDR3 is TGTGCCAGCAGTTCGTCGGACAGGCGGTACTTC.

This clonotype was observed many times. The CDR3 reads CASSSGQGASDGNTIYF. The CDR3 DNA reads as TGTGCCAGCAGCTCGGGACAGGGGGCGTCGGATGGAAACACCATATATTTT. The chain has TRBV7-9 and TRBJ1-3, with 12 bases that match TRBD1. The CDR3 extends over 17 amino acids. Germline V gene lookup returns CDR1 SEHNR and CDR2 FQNEAQ (reference sequence). Trimming took 4 bases from V and 3 from J; bases not matched to a gene: 7.

This clonotype was observed at least ten times. This chain links TRBV6-1 with TRBJ2-1; D gene ambiguous. The CDR3 has 12 residues. CDR1 is MNHNS, CDR2 SASEGT, per germline. V was clipped by 5 bases and J by 7 bases, with 9 bases between them. The CDR3 DNA reads TGTGCCAGCAGTTACGAGACTAATGAGCAGTTCTTC. This encodes CASSYETNEQFF.

This clonotype was seen more than once but under ten times. The CDR3 nucleotides are TGCGCCAGCAGCTTATCACCTAGCGGGAGGGCCAATGAGCAGTTCTTC. This translates into CASSLSPSGRANEQFF. The chain couples TRBV5-1 to TRBJ2-1; 12 bases line up with TRBD2. Losses at the gene ends were 2 bases for V and 6 bases for J; bases not matched to a gene: 6. The CDR3 has 16 residues. Germline CDR1 reads SGHRS; CDR2 reads YFSETQ.

This clonotype has ten or more counts. The chain carries TRBV12-3 or TRBV12-4 and TRBJ2-1; D is perhaps TRBD2 (6 bases). The CDR3 consists of 13 residues. With 3 bases removed from V and 7 bases from J, the gap between germline ends came to 10 bases. The CDR3 region is CASSFGGWNEQFF. The CDR3 coding sequence is TGTGCCAGCAGTTTCGGGGGATGGAATGAGCAGTTCTTC.

This rearrangement joins TRBV30 to TRBJ2-7; 7 nucleotides agree with TRBD1. The CDR3 spans 14 residues. V was clipped by 2 bases and J by 5 bases; unmatched bases: 9. Per the germline V gene, CDR1 is GTSNPN and CDR2 is SVGIG (reference sequence). The CDR3 here is CAWSSGQVMNEQYF. Written as DNA, the CDR3 is TGTGCCTGGAGTTCCGGACAGGTTATGAACGAGCAGTACTTC.

The table lists this clonotype with many counts. The chain has TRBV18 and TRBJ2-7, with TRBD1 matching over 9 bases. Trimming took 3 bases from V and 4 from J; bases not matched to a gene: 7. CDR1 is KGHSH and CDR2 is LQKENI in the germline V gene. The CDR3 length is 15 residues. The CDR3 DNA reads TGTGCCAGCTCACCGGGCGGGACAGGGCTATACGAGCAGTACTTC. Translating gives CASSPGGTGLYEQYF.

This clonotype occurred a few times. The rearrangement uses TRBV6-6 and TRBJ2-3, with D tentatively TRBD1 or TRBD2 (5 bases each). Germline values: CDR1 MNHNY, CDR2 SVGAGI (reference sequence). This CDR3 has 14 amino acids. Deletions cut 0 bases from V and 11 bases from J, with 15 bases between. The CDR3 region is CASSYSISGGGQYF. CDR3 DNA: TGTGCCAGCAGTTACTCTATTTCTGGGGGTGGGCAGTATTTT.

The gene calls are TRBV7-9 and TRBJ2-5, with D unresolved. The germline gives CDR1 SEHNR, CDR2 FQNEAQ (reference sequence). CDR3 length: 14 residues. Between the trimmed V and J ends, which lost 4 bases and 5 bases, there was a span of 14 bases. The CDR3 here is CASSSPRGSETQYF. CDR3 coding DNA: TGTGCCAGCAGCTCCCCTCGTGGGTCCGAGACCCAGTACTTC.

This clonotype appeared a few times. The rearrangement uses TRBV7-6 and TRBJ2-3, with TRBD2 matching 14 bases. This CDR3 spans 17 amino acids. With 5 bases clipped from V and 4 bases from J, the junction kept 8 bases outside the gene matches. The germline V gene encodes CDR1 SGHVS and CDR2 FNYEAQ. DNA for the CDR3: TGTGCCAGCAGCGCCGCGACTAGCGGGAGGGCCGCAGATACGCAGTATTTT. It yields the protein CASSAATSGRAADTQYF.

This clonotype occurred many times. The rearrangement joins TRBV12-3 or TRBV12-4 to TRBJ2-7; TRBD1 is a possible D gene (5 bases). The ends were cut back, 3 bases at V and 5 bases at J, with 11 bases in the middle. The CDR3 runs 13 residues. CDR3 region: CASSLGQIDEQYF. The DNA of the CDR3 is TGTGCCAGCAGTTTGGGGCAGATCGACGAGCAGTACTTC.

In this sample, this clonotype turned up many times. V usage is TRBV6-1 and J usage is TRBJ1-1; TRBD1 might be the D (5 bases). The CDR3 loop spans 16 amino acids. The V end was cut by 7 bases, the J end by 1 base, with 19 bases between. CDR1 is MNHNS, CDR2 SASEGT, per germline. CDR3 in amino acids: CASITGGRRTNTEAFF. In DNA, the CDR3 is TGTGCCAGCATAACAGGCGGGAGGCGGACGAACACTGAAGCTTTCTTT.

This clonotype was counted ten times or more. Its ends do not fully match the called genes, so a read error is possible. V is TRBV12-3 or TRBV12-4 and J is TRBJ2-7; no definite D call. The CDR3 is 13 amino acids. The CDR3 DNA reads TGCGCCAGCAGCTTGGCCCCAGGCTACGAGCAGTACTTC. Translating it yields CASSLAPGYEQYF.